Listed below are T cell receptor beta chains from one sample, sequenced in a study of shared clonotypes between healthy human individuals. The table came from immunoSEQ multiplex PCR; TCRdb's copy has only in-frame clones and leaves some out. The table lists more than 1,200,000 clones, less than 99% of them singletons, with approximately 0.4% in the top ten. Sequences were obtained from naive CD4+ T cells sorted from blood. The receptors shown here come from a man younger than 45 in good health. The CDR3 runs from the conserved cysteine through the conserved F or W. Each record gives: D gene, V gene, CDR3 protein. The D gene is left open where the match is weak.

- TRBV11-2 CASSTLGEQYF
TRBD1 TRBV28 CACKAGTGGYTF
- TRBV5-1 CASSLDLINTGELFF
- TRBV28 CASSAPGHWVDTQYF
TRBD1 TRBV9 CASSVPTGGQETQYF
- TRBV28 CASSPGPRRAEKLFF
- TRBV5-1 CASSLVDFYGYTF
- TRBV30 CAWTGRTNTEAFF
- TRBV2 CASTELLGYTF
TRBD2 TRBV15 CATSRMAGGPNTQYF
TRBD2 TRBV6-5 CASRVGLATDTQYF
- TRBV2 CASRVADSTDTQYF
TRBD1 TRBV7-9 CASQDRVTYEQYF
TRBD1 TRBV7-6 CASSLIRDSYNEQFF
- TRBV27 CASSLQGSGNTIYF
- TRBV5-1 CASSQETNYGYTF
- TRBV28 CASGRGGTEAFF
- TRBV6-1 CASKGESLYEQYF
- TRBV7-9 CASSLLGTTNEKLFF
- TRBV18 CASSPIRGIYHNEQFF
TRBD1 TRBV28 CASRQGSIYEQYF
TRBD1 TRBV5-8 CASSYEGQGKNIQYF
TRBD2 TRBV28 CASWPLAGVSVSSYNEQFF
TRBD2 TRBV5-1 CASSSRTSGSQVYEQYF
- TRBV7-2 CASSSSDTQYF
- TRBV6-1 CASSGDPQPLDGYTF
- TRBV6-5 CASSYHPVSYEQYF
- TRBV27 CASSQRSGFF
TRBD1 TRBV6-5 CASSPDRATDTQYF
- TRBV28 CASSLRFRDQPQHF
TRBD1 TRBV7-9 CASSIQDRAEQFF
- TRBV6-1 CASSAGLTNTEAFF
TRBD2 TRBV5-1 CASNGGSGYEQYF
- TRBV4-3 CASSQTSANTGELFF
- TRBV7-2 CASSLRWQGNTGELFF